What follows describes a single TCR beta chain. Its antigen remains unidentified. Base qualities were left out, and no much larger clone turns up one base away. V lost 3 bases and J lost 2 bases, and the count of bases not matched to a germline gene is 2. CDR1 and CDR2 (KGHSH, LQKENI) derive from the germline V gene. The CDR3 contains 15 residues, cysteine and phenylalanine counted. The entry retains the CDR3 DNA only, 45 bases that are in frame from base 1. The cohort comprised several hundred healthy bone marrow donors. At the time of sampling, all cohort members were nominally healthy, though unrecorded immune exposures were likely present. The donor tested CMV seronegative, placing the donor among the roughly 400 seronegative members of the cohort. A peripheral blood sample was provided by each donor, and peripheral blood mononuclear cells were used for TCR beta sequencing. The Qiagen DNeasy Blood Extraction Kit was used to extract genomic DNA from the blood cell samples.

This record belongs to a study of cytomegalovirus exposure and HLA in healthy donors (dated by TCRdb to about 2017). Background on the whole study: In an earlier analysis of 450 to 750 of the donors, approximately 300 Gb of sequence data and 117 million unique TCR beta sequences from about 180 million T cells were reported. Both class I and class II loci were covered by HLA typing, at four-digit resolution. Besides the first cohort of around 670 subjects, a separate validation cohort made up of over a hundred different subjects was used. In a later genetic analysis, genome-wide SNP genotypes for about three fifths of the 666 donors were used, and that subset was treated as a discovery cohort. About five DR-DQ haplotypes were handled as single units for association and clustering, since linkage in the cohort was strong. An early release that covered 640 HLA-typed donors contained 250 to 350 gigabases of sequencing data and 80 million or so unique TCR sequences. The T cell repertoires of 666 subjects were profiled by immunosequencing and related to cytomegalovirus serostatus. To study patterns of TCR occurrence, a later analysis re-analyzed previously published TCR beta repertoires from 666 donors and added high-resolution HLA genotyping. The aim of the study was to test whether cataloging public T cell receptors could identify signatures of past pathogen exposure. Every repertoire in the discovery cohort had been generated on one and the same sequencing platform. To predict cytomegalovirus infection status, the study combined high-throughput TCR immunosequencing, statistical association of individual TCRs with disease status, and machine learning. Among 350 to 400 genotyped donors of the cohort, an average of roughly 240,000 unique TCR beta nucleotide sequences were sequenced per donor, roughly 18% of them non-productive. The genetic ancestry cluster associated with self-reported Caucasian donors included over 65% of the approximately 400 genotyped donors. The later analysis used no new phenotypic data to find candidate immune exposures, relying instead on TCR beta sequences and their occurrence across donors. Donor age, sex, ethnicity and CMV serostatus were compiled together with the repertoire data. An earlier analysis of roughly 580 of the donors used high-throughput TCR beta sequencing to judge whether each TCR beta V gene segment behaved as functional or pseudogenic. Typing coverage varied by locus: roughly 629-630 donors for A, B, C, DRB1 and DQB1; more than 500 for DQA1; more than 600 for DPA1; approximately 490 for DPB1.

Libraries came from the immunoSEQ multiplex PCR assay. For the multiplex PCR, a mixture combining 60 forward primers for TCR Vbeta segments and 13 reverse primers for TCR Jbeta segments was used. The CDR3 region of rearranged TCR beta genes was amplified from genomic DNA with a multiplex PCR assay. The amplified TCR beta libraries were sequenced on the Illumina HiSeq System as 87-base-pair reads. The study's processing was this. A later analysis tallied roughly 78 million unique TCR beta chains across the 600 to 700 repertoires, and some 10 million of those chains were shared by two or more donors. A nearest-neighbor algorithm error-corrected the raw reads and collapsed the reads into unique sequences, merging closely related sequences to remove PCR and sequencing errors. Alignment of CDR3 sequences to IMGT reference sequences was used to assign V, D and J gene segments. For a sequence to be retained, a match of at least six nucleotides to both a V gene segment and a J gene segment was required. Rearrangements were classified as productive when the CDR3 lacked stop codons and remained in frame with V and J, and all other rearrangements were classified as non-productive. Following IMGT convention, CDR3 was defined as the stretch from the second conserved V-encoded cysteine up to the conserved J-encoded phenylalanine. Sequences without an unambiguous match to a single V gene segment were excluded from the earlier analysis of almost 600 of the donors. An earlier analysis of 450 to 650 of the donors called V segments functional above 56.7% productive rearrangements and segregating when the between-donor standard deviation exceeded 5%. A statistical classification framework was developed to diagnose cytomegalovirus status using the catalog of TCR beta chain sequences. In a later analysis, TCR nucleotide sequences were compared against IMGT/GENE-DB human TR gene sequences so that V and J genes could be assigned. A later analysis assigned CDR3 sequences and most-parsimonious VDJ recombination scenarios with the TCRdist pipeline. In a later analysis, each TCR beta chain was defined by its CDR3 amino acid sequence together with its V-gene family, and reads lacking a unique V-gene family were excluded. As a way to deal with suspected cross-contamination and a sequencing artifact, a later analysis dropped over 550 nucleotide sequences that were highly shared and had low generation probability. In a later analysis, a clonal expansion index for each public chain was calculated from normalized within-repertoire ranks of inferred template counts. In a later analysis, generation probabilities were computed with a VDJ recombination model fitted to out-of-frame rearrangements, and the resulting probabilities were checked against IGoR. A later analysis scored TCR-TCR, TCR-HLA and TCR-CMV co-occurrence with hypergeometric tests, applying a repertoire-size bias correction to TCR pairs. A later analysis estimated false discovery rates by permuting HLA or CMV assignments 20 times. In a later analysis, co-occurring TCRs were grouped using DBSCAN, and TCRdist sequence similarity was added for clustering within HLA-allele-positive subsets. Co-occurrence clustering excluded repertoires with fewer than 30,000 or more than 120,000 public chains, plus five with anomalous nucleotide sharing. In TCRdb, the immuneACCESS table is reduced to in-frame sequences with V and J assigned. These tables do not hold every clone; where another copy was compared, an unresolved V gene accounts for under half, and the others remain unexplained. The V and J calls and clone size are taken from that table; D and trimming were inferred from the DNA. This sample comprises 150,000 or so clones, roughly 70% of them detected only once. Of the sample, approximately 3% is held by the ten largest clones.

Study-wide conclusions, independent of this receptor: At a false discovery rate of 0.05, a later analysis linked under 20,000 TCR beta sequences to specific HLA alleles. The earlier analysis of about 600 of the donors excluded 15 to 20 rarely observed V segments, including chromosome 9 orphons, because counts were too low. The study gave a list of under 200 TCR beta chains associated with cytomegalovirus. In a later analysis, the rate of TCR association differed among HLA loci, with DRB1 alleles having the most associated TCRs and HLA-C alleles having the fewest. A later genetic analysis reported fewer N-insertions in productive TCRs among donors in an Asian-associated ancestry cluster than the roughly 700-donor mean. Correlated functional status among segregating V segments might be attributable to linkage disequilibrium, but an unknown experimental factor could not be ruled out. Compared with equally common non-associated chains, HLA-associated TCR beta chains in a later analysis were more clonally expanded and had lower generation probabilities. Broadly in line with IMGT annotations, most TCR beta V segments showed up in productive rearrangements about 87% or about 30% of the time in an earlier analysis of several hundred of the donors. Because HLA typing was missing for some donors at each locus, association tests included only the typed subset. In vitro tests confirmed that three of the cytomegalovirus-associated TCR beta chains recognize cytomegalovirus antigens. A cluster of highly shared sequence variants was judged likely to be a technical artifact of the sequencing pipeline. CMV serostatus was the only immune exposure information available for the cohort. According to the authors, the approach could potentially be generalized to other disease states and immunological phenotypes. Several of the top co-occurrence clusters appeared to be linked to parvovirus B19, influenza, CMV and Epstein-Barr virus, according to a later analysis. The presence/absence analyses assumed that sequencing depth was roughly uniform across donors, and that assumption may not be true. Cytomegalovirus status was reported to be diagnosed by the classifier with high specificity and sensitivity in both the original and validation cohorts. A later genetic analysis associated a missense DCLRE1C variant with V-gene and J-gene trimming of TCR beta chains, and an independent cohort replicated the association. A later analysis found that most CMV-associated TCR beta chains appeared HLA-restricted, with HLA associations seemingly driven largely by CMV exposure. Some IMGT-functional V segments, including TRBV6-2 and TRBV6-3, could not be told apart with the 87-base-pair reads, so those segments were excluded. Only TCR beta chains were sequenced in this cohort, and the absence of alpha or paired-chain data limited detectable features. A further reported finding was that TCR beta sequences accurately predicted the HLA-A and HLA-B alleles for most subjects in the first cohort. While some public TCRs were present in many individuals, most TCR sequences turned up only very rarely across donors. When HLA alleles, especially DR and DQ, strongly co-occurred, attributing TCR associations to individual alleles was difficult.

Sequences were obtained from PBMCs. This sequence originates from a male donor in good health and CMV-seronegative. The chain links TRBV18 with TRBJ2-5, and 11 bases in between align with TRBD2. The bases are TGTGCCAGCTCACCTAGACTAGCGGGACAAGAGACCCAGTACTTC. This translates into CASSPRLAGQETQYF.